Listed below are T cell receptor beta chains from one sample, sequenced in a study of technical replicates of blood from a handful of donors. Data came from immunoSEQ multiplex PCR; TCRdb stores just in-frame clones and leaves some out. The sample has approximately 60,000 clones; more than 75% are singletons. Material: PBMCs. Receptor source: a human donor in good health. Some clones in this sample may be carry-over from other donors' samples. CDR3s include the opening cysteine and the closing phenylalanine or tryptophan. Fields, in order: CDR3 DNA, CDR3 protein, V gene, D gene, J gene, clone size. A D gene is named only where the DNA matches it firmly. Only part of the rows carry a size: once, few, many, or a class if the clone is expanded.

CDR3 DNA: TGTGCCAGCAGCCAAGCCAGGGCACTCGGATCTTATGGCTACACCTTC; CDR3 protein: CASSQARALGSYGYTF; V gene: TRBV14; D gene: .; J gene: TRBJ1-2; clone size: .
CDR3 DNA: TGTGCCAGCAGCCCCGGGGAGACCCAGTACTTC; CDR3 protein: CASSPGETQYF; V gene: TRBV7-8; D gene: .; J gene: TRBJ2-5; clone size: .
CDR3 DNA: TGTGCCAGCAGCCGACGACTAGCTTCGGCCTACGAGCAGTACTTC; CDR3 protein: CASSRRLASAYEQYF; V gene: TRBV4-2; D gene: TRBD2; J gene: TRBJ2-7; clone size: .
CDR3 DNA: TGCGCCAGCAGCCCTCAGACAGGGATCCACAATGAGCAGTTCTTC; CDR3 protein: CASSPQTGIHNEQFF; V gene: TRBV4-1; D gene: TRBD1; J gene: TRBJ2-1; clone size: .
CDR3 DNA: TGTGCCAGCAGCCCCTCTTCAGCGGGAGTTCGAGATACGCAGTATTTT; CDR3 protein: CASSPSSAGVRDTQYF; V gene: TRBV9; D gene: TRBD2; J gene: TRBJ2-3; clone size: .
CDR3 DNA: TGTGCCAGCAGCCGACTAGCCCGCGAGCAGTACTTC; CDR3 protein: CASSRLAREQYF; V gene: TRBV7-2; D gene: TRBD2; J gene: TRBJ2-7; clone size: .
CDR3 DNA: TGTGCCAGCAGCTACCAACTAGCGAACTACAATGAGCAGTTCTTC; CDR3 protein: CASSYQLANYNEQFF; V gene: TRBV5-8; D gene: TRBD2; J gene: TRBJ2-1; clone size: .
CDR3 DNA: TGCGCCAGCAGCCAAGAGTTGGACTTAGTTAACAGCGAGCAGTACTTC; CDR3 protein: CASSQELDLVNSEQYF; V gene: TRBV4-3; D gene: .; J gene: TRBJ2-7; clone size: .
CDR3 DNA: TGTGCCAGCAGCTTCGGGAACTATGGCTACACCTTC; CDR3 protein: CASSFGNYGYTF; V gene: TRBV7-9; D gene: .; J gene: TRBJ1-2; clone size: few
CDR3 DNA: TGTGCCAGCCGACTAGCGGGGGAAGATACGCAGTATTTT; CDR3 protein: CASRLAGEDTQYF; V gene: TRBV7-3; D gene: TRBD2; J gene: TRBJ2-3; clone size: .
CDR3 DNA: TGTGCCAGCAGCCAAGGGCGGGTTTACAATGAGCAGTTCTTC; CDR3 protein: CASSQGRVYNEQFF; V gene: TRBV14; D gene: .; J gene: TRBJ2-1; clone size: .
CDR3 DNA: TGTGCCACCAGCAGAGACTCCGTGAACACCGGGGAGCTGTTTTTT; CDR3 protein: CATSRDSVNTGELFF; V gene: TRBV15; D gene: .; J gene: TRBJ2-2; clone size: .
CDR3 DNA: TGTGCCTGGAGTGTACGACCAGGGGATAATTCACCCCTCCACTTT; CDR3 protein: CAWSVRPGDNSPLHF; V gene: TRBV30; D gene: .; J gene: TRBJ1-6; clone size: .
CDR3 DNA: TGTGCCAGCAGGGCTAGCGGGGGGAACAATGAGCAGTTCTTC; CDR3 protein: CASRASGGNNEQFF; V gene: TRBV6-6; D gene: TRBD2; J gene: TRBJ2-1; clone size: .
CDR3 DNA: TGTGCCAGTGCCGACCCGGGACAGGGTTTGTGGGAGCAGTACTTC; CDR3 protein: CASADPGQGLWEQYF; V gene: TRBV19; D gene: TRBD1; J gene: TRBJ2-7; clone size: .
CDR3 DNA: TGTGCCAGCAGCTCCGGGTCGGGGTTATCCTACGAGCAGTACTTC; CDR3 protein: CASSSGSGLSYEQYF; V gene: TRBV7-8; D gene: .; J gene: TRBJ2-7; clone size: once
CDR3 DNA: TGTGCCAGCAGCTTGGCCGCGCGGTTCACAGATACGCAGTATTTT; CDR3 protein: CASSLAARFTDTQYF; V gene: TRBV5-4; D gene: .; J gene: TRBJ2-3; clone size: .
CDR3 DNA: TGCGCCAGCAGCGTTAGCGGGGCCTACGAGCAGTACTTC; CDR3 protein: CASSVSGAYEQYF; V gene: TRBV5-1; D gene: TRBD2; J gene: TRBJ2-7; clone size: .
CDR3 DNA: TGTGCCAGCAGCCGGGACAGAGTCTATGGCTACACCTTC; CDR3 protein: CASSRDRVYGYTF; V gene: TRBV7-9; D gene: TRBD1; J gene: TRBJ1-2; clone size: once
CDR3 DNA: TGTGCCAGCAGCTTAGGAGGATGGAGCTTTGGGCGGGAGGGGCGCCGCGAGCAGTACTTC; CDR3 protein: CASSLGGWSFGREGRREQYF; V gene: TRBV7-8; D gene: TRBD2; J gene: TRBJ2-7; clone size: .
CDR3 DNA: TGTGCCTGGGGGGGGATCTCGAAGGCTAATGAAAAACTGTTTTTT; CDR3 protein: CAWGGISKANEKLFF; V gene: TRBV30; D gene: .; J gene: TRBJ1-4; clone size: .
CDR3 DNA: TGTGCCATCAGTGAGGGACAGGGGGATTCACCCCTCCACTTT; CDR3 protein: CAISEGQGDSPLHF; V gene: TRBV10-3; D gene: TRBD1; J gene: TRBJ1-6; clone size: .
CDR3 DNA: TGTGCCAGCAGCTTCGCCCCGGGTGGCTCCTACGAGCAGTACTTC; CDR3 protein: CASSFAPGGSYEQYF; V gene: TRBV28; D gene: .; J gene: TRBJ2-7; clone size: .
CDR3 DNA: TGTGCCACCAGCAGAGATGTCGACAGACTCTACGAGCAGTACTTC; CDR3 protein: CATSRDVDRLYEQYF; V gene: TRBV15; D gene: .; J gene: TRBJ2-7; clone size: .
CDR3 DNA: TGTGCCAGCAGTCGACTAGCGGGAGGCCTCAGCCTTAGCACAGATACGCAGTATTTT; CDR3 protein: CASSRLAGGLSLSTDTQYF; V gene: TRBV27; D gene: TRBD2; J gene: TRBJ2-3; clone size: .
CDR3 DNA: TGTGCCAGCAGTGAACAGAGAACTGGAGGAGAGACCCAGTACTTC; CDR3 protein: CASSEQRTGGETQYF; V gene: TRBV6-1; D gene: .; J gene: TRBJ2-5; clone size: .
CDR3 DNA: TGTGCCTTGGGAGGGAACACTGAAGCTTTCTTT; CDR3 protein: CALGGNTEAFF; V gene: TRBV30; D gene: .; J gene: TRBJ1-1; clone size: .
CDR3 DNA: TGCGCCAGCAGCCGGATACAGGGGTTTTTAAAACTGTTTTTT; CDR3 protein: CASSRIQGFLKLFF; V gene: TRBV4-1; D gene: TRBD1; J gene: TRBJ1-4; clone size: .
CDR3 DNA: TGTGCCAGCAGCCCCCAGGTCACCTACGAGCAGTACTTC; CDR3 protein: CASSPQVTYEQYF; V gene: TRBV7-9; D gene: .; J gene: TRBJ2-7; clone size: .
CDR3 DNA: TGTGCCAGCAGCCAGGGACTAGGGGACATTCAGTACTTC; CDR3 protein: CASSQGLGDIQYF; V gene: TRBV9; D gene: TRBD2; J gene: TRBJ2-4; clone size: once
CDR3 DNA: TGCAGTGCACACGGGGAGCTGTTTTTT; CDR3 protein: CSAHGELFF; V gene: TRBV20-1; D gene: .; J gene: TRBJ2-2; clone size: .
CDR3 DNA: TGTGCCAGCAGCTTCGACAGCAAAAACATTCAGTACTTC; CDR3 protein: CASSFDSKNIQYF; V gene: TRBV7-9; D gene: .; J gene: TRBJ2-4; clone size: .
CDR3 DNA: TGCGCCAGCAGCCCCCCGGGACATAGCAACAATGAGCAGTTCTTC; CDR3 protein: CASSPPGHSNNEQFF; V gene: TRBV5-1; D gene: .; J gene: TRBJ2-1; clone size: .
CDR3 DNA: TGTGCCACCGGGAGCGTGAGAACCGGGGAGCTGTTTTTT; CDR3 protein: CATGSVRTGELFF; V gene: TRBV15; D gene: .; J gene: TRBJ2-2; clone size: .
CDR3 DNA: TGCGCCAGCAGTGAGTCGGTGGAGATCTGGAGCTTGCTTGAGCAGTTCTTC; CDR3 protein: CASSESVEIWSLLEQFF; V gene: TRBV10-2; D gene: .; J gene: TRBJ2-1; clone size: .
CDR3 DNA: TGTGCCAGCAGCCGTAGGGGGGGTCTAGCGGGAATCGCTGGGGAGACCCAGTACTTC; CDR3 protein: CASSRRGGLAGIAGETQYF; V gene: TRBV7-2; D gene: TRBD2; J gene: TRBJ2-5; clone size: .
CDR3 DNA: TGTGCCAGCAGACTGACAGCCAATCAGCCCCAGCATTTT; CDR3 protein: CASRLTANQPQHF; V gene: TRBV27; D gene: .; J gene: TRBJ1-5; clone size: .
CDR3 DNA: TGCGCCAGCAGCCAAGATTCGAACAGGGGCAGCGGGGCTTTCTTT; CDR3 protein: CASSQDSNRGSGAFF; V gene: TRBV4-3; D gene: TRBD1; J gene: TRBJ1-1; clone size: .
CDR3 DNA: TGTGCCAGCCGGATTGGACAGGGGATTTCACCCCTCCACTTT; CDR3 protein: CASRIGQGISPLHF; V gene: TRBV6-5; D gene: TRBD1; J gene: TRBJ1-6; clone size: .
CDR3 DNA: TGTGCCAGCAGTCGGGGGAAGACCCAGTACTTC; CDR3 protein: CASSRGKTQYF; V gene: TRBV25-1; D gene: .; J gene: TRBJ2-5; clone size: .
CDR3 DNA: TGCAGCGTTGAAGATCGGGCGGGGGGGATGAACGAGCAGTACTTC; CDR3 protein: CSVEDRAGGMNEQYF; V gene: TRBV29-1; D gene: TRBD2; J gene: TRBJ2-7; clone size: .
CDR3 DNA: TGTGCCAGCAGCCAAGATCGGCAGGGTCCCCTCCACTTT; CDR3 protein: CASSQDRQGPLHF; V gene: TRBV4-2; D gene: .; J gene: TRBJ1-6; clone size: .
CDR3 DNA: TGTGCCAGCAGCCCTAAACAGGCGGGGGGTGAAAAACTGTTTTTT; CDR3 protein: CASSPKQAGGEKLFF; V gene: TRBV4-2; D gene: .; J gene: TRBJ1-4; clone size: .
CDR3 DNA: TGCGCCAGCGCCGGGACTAGCGGGCCCCAAGAGACCCAGTACTTC; CDR3 protein: CASAGTSGPQETQYF; V gene: TRBV5-1; D gene: TRBD2; J gene: TRBJ2-5; clone size: .
CDR3 DNA: TGTGCCAGCAGTGAATCCGCCGCTAGCGGCGAGCAGTACTTC; CDR3 protein: CASSESAASGEQYF; V gene: TRBV6-1; D gene: TRBD2; J gene: TRBJ2-7; clone size: .
CDR3 DNA: TGTGCCAGCACCTACGGGACAGCCAATTCACCCCTCCACTTT; CDR3 protein: CASTYGTANSPLHF; V gene: TRBV7-9; D gene: TRBD1; J gene: TRBJ1-6; clone size: few
CDR3 DNA: TGCGCCAGCAGCCTACAGGGGAACACCGGGGAGCTGTTTTTT; CDR3 protein: CASSLQGNTGELFF; V gene: TRBV5-1; D gene: .; J gene: TRBJ2-2; clone size: once
CDR3 DNA: TGTGCCAGCAGCTTAGAGGCGGACTTCTCCTACGAGCAGTACTTC; CDR3 protein: CASSLEADFSYEQYF; V gene: TRBV13; D gene: .; J gene: TRBJ2-7; clone size: .
CDR3 DNA: TGTGCCAGTAGTATTGGGCAGGGGCCAACTGGAAACACCATATATTTT; CDR3 protein: CASSIGQGPTGNTIYF; V gene: TRBV19; D gene: .; J gene: TRBJ1-3; clone size: .
CDR3 DNA: TGTGCCAGCAGTTTGTGGACTAGCGGGACATCCTACAATGAGCAGTTCTTC; CDR3 protein: CASSLWTSGTSYNEQFF; V gene: TRBV28; D gene: TRBD2; J gene: TRBJ2-1; clone size: .